Shown below are 7 T cell receptor beta chains from a single sample sequenced in a study of OX40 agonist ivuxolimab in advanced cancers. Produced via immunoSEQ multiplex PCR; TCRdb's table is partial and in-frame only. The sample holds 74,000 or so clones, approximately 89% seen once. The sequenced sample was CD4+ or CD8+ T cells sorted from blood, obtained in a trial of the OX40 agonist ivuxolimab. Source of these receptors: an adult with an advanced solid tumor such as melanoma, head and neck, liver or kidney cancer.

This chain uses TRBV28 with TRBJ2-7; D is uncertain. Trimming cost V 4 bases and J 4 bases, with 14 bases left between them. The germline CDR1 and CDR2 sequences are MDHEN and SYDVKM. The CDR3 loop spans 14 amino acids. The CDR3 spells CASSSLNPKYEQYF. The DNA for the CDR3 is TGTGCCAGCAGTTCGTTGAACCCAAAATACGAGCAGTACTTC.

This clone has only a few counts. The chain recombines TRBV19 with TRBJ1-3, with D possibly being TRBD1 (5 bases). This CDR3 spans 16 amino acids. From germline, CDR1 is LNHDA and CDR2 SQIVND (reference sequence). Trimming shortened V by 6 bases and J by 1 base, and 16 bases separated the two germline ends. DNA for the CDR3: TGTGCCAGTAGCCCAAACACAGGACTTTCTGGAAACACCATATATTTT. Translating gives CASSPNTGLSGNTIYF.

CDR3 DNA sequence: TGTGCCAGCAGCGCCGGAACAACAGAGACCCAGTACTTC. It encodes CASSAGTTETQYF. The rearrangement joins TRBV9 to TRBJ2-5; no reliable D call. V shed 3 bases and J shed 4 bases, with 10 bases lying between them. The germline gives CDR1 SGDLS, CDR2 YYNGEE. The length of the CDR3 is 13 residues.

V is TRBV6-6 and J is TRBJ1-1; no clear D. This CDR3 spans 13 amino acids. V lost 6 bases, J lost 3 bases, and 11 bases lay in between. Per the germline V gene, CDR1 is MNHNY and CDR2 is SVGAGI (reference sequence). The CDR3 region has the DNA TGTGCCAGCAGCCGAGTACGGGACACTGAAGCTTTCTTT. Its protein is CASSRVRDTEAFF.

V is TRBV11-2 and J is TRBJ1-1; 8 nucleotides line up with TRBD1. Germline CDR1 is SGHAT and CDR2 is FQNNGV. The ends lost 5 bases at V and 5 bases at J; junction bases unmatched: 7. This CDR3 spans 14 amino acids. The DNA of the CDR3 is TGTGCCAGCAGCAATACAGGGGGGCCTACTGAAGCTTTCTTT. It specifies CASSNTGGPTEAFF. The full variable domain, in which reference TRBV11-2 and TRBJ1-1 provide the parts outside the CDR3, is EAGVAQSPRYKIIEKRQSVAFWCNPISGHATLYWYQQILGQGPKLLIQFQNNGVVDDSQLPKDRFSAERLKGVDSTLKIQPAKLEDSAVYLCASSNTGGPTEAFFGQGTRLTVV.

A note on this clone: The junction does not match germline at one end; this may be a read error. This sequence joins TRBV5-1 and TRBJ2-7; 8 bases map to TRBD2. The CDR3 is made up of 15 amino acids. Germline CDR1 SGHRS, CDR2 YFSETQ. The CDR3 DNA reads TGCGCCAGCAGCTTTGGGGACGCCAGAAGCGGGAGTTTGAACTTC. Translating it yields CASSFGDARSGSLNF.

J is TRBJ2-7 and V is TRBV28; 12 nucleotides align to TRBD2. CDR3 length: 14 amino acids. After removal of 9 bases from V and 4 bases from J, the junction contained 7 bases not matched to a gene. Per germline, CDR1 MDHEN and CDR2 SYDVKM. The CDR3 reads CASTETSGSYEQYF. For the CDR3, the DNA is TGTGCCAGTACTGAGACTAGCGGGAGTTACGAGCAGTACTTC.